This T cell receptor (beta chain) came from a study of T cell repertoires in ileal Crohn's disease. Study context: Approximately 550 nanograms of biopsy DNA per sample underwent TCRB immunosequencing. Study results and caveats: Sorted CD8 T cells held more high-frequency clones than CD4. All patients with clonality above 26.8% had endoscopic recurrence.

Time point given: inflamed ileum from the surgical specimen. Adults with ileal or ileocolonic Crohn's disease and an indication for resection were eligible. Concerning this clone: Its target is not known.

Germline CDR1 reads SEHNR; CDR2 reads FQNEAQ (reference sequence). V lost 5 bases, J lost 6 bases, and 16 bases lay in between. The CDR3 sequence is 15 residues long. Some clones are missing from TCRdb's copy, which holds only in-frame ones; the method was immunoSEQ multiplex PCR. The data contain 13,000 to 15,000 clones, roughly 80% of them singletons. Sequenced input: ileal tissue. This chain joins TRBV7-9 and TRBJ2-2, with D perhaps matching TRBD1 or TRBD2 (5 bases each). This receptor was obtained from an adult with Crohn's disease. The CDR3: CASSRYGGGAGELFF. CDR3 DNA sequence: TGTGCCAGCAGCCGATATGGTGGGGGTGCCGGGGAGCTGTTTTTT.